A single sample gave rise to the 14 T cell receptor beta chains below, sequenced in a study of T cells after yellow fever vaccination. TCRdb re-analysed the 5' RACE reads in MiXCR, keeping a single row per CDR3 protein. Among approximately 550,000 distinct CDR3 sequences listed, approximately 13% were seen once. The starting material was PBMCs, obtained on the day of the yellow fever booster vaccination. These receptors all come from a man aged 30 to 39 who received the YFV17D yellow fever vaccine.

This clonotype appeared a few times. The rearrangement uses TRBV19 and TRBJ1-5; possible D gene TRBD1, 6 bases. Germline lookup yields CDR1 LNHDA and CDR2 SQIVND (reference sequence). V dropped 6 bases and J dropped 0 bases, with 12 bases sitting between them. The CDR3 runs 15 residues. This CDR3 is CASRLTGSSNQPQHF. CDR3 bases: TGTGCCAGTAGACTTACAGGGTCTAGCAATCAGCCCCAGCATTTT.

Ten or more counts support this clonotype. This chain links TRBV9 with TRBJ2-2; D remains ambiguous. V lost 3 bases and J 2 bases, leaving 2 bases between the germline ends. The germline V gene has CDR1 SGDLS and CDR2 YYNGEE. This CDR3 is 12 amino acids long. This CDR3 is CASSANTGELFF. The CDR3 bases are TGTGCCAGCAGCGCAAACACCGGGGAGCTGTTTTTT.

This clonotype has only a few counts. The chain joins TRBV20-1 to TRBJ1-6; possible D gene TRBD1, 5 bases. Germline loops: CDR1 DFQATT, CDR2 SNEGSKA (reference sequence). This CDR3 contains 15 residues. V was pared by 4 bases and J by 7 bases, with 17 bases between. The CDR3 DNA is TGCAGTGCTATACGGGGCGACGGGCGAAATTCACCCCTCCACTTT. This gives the protein CSAIRGDGRNSPLHF.

The chain is built from TRBV7-2 and TRBJ2-5; TRBD1 matches at 10 bases. The trim removed 5 bases at V and 5 bases at J, leaving 5 bases unmatched. CDR3 length: 14 amino acids. Germline loops: CDR1 SGHTA, CDR2 FQGNSA. For the CDR3, the DNA is TGTGCCAGCAGCGACAGGGGGCGCGGGGAGACCCAGTACTTC. Amino acids: CASSDRGRGETQYF.

This clonotype was counted a few times. The J gene is TRBJ1-5, the V gene TRBV5-6; TRBD1 matches at 11 bases. The CDR3 has 16 amino acids. J was trimmed by 5 bases and V by 4 bases; bases with no gene match: 8. Germline V gene data show CDR1 as SGHDT and CDR2 as YYEEEE. DNA for the CDR3: TGTGCCAGCAGCGTCCGGGACAGGGGGTCCGATCAGCCCCAGCATTTT. This gives the protein CASSVRDRGSDQPQHF.

CDR3: CASSLTLSPYNEQFF. The CDR3 bases are TGTGCCAGCAGTTTAACGCTAAGCCCCTACAATGAGCAGTTCTTC. The rearrangement uses TRBV27 and TRBJ2-1, with D unclear. Deletions cut 2 bases from V and 2 bases from J, with 10 bases between. CDR1 is MNHEY and CDR2 is SMNVEV in the germline V gene (reference sequence). The length of the CDR3 is 15 residues.

The chain couples TRBV6-1 to TRBJ2-7; TRBD1 matches 8 bases. The CDR3 is 16 amino acids. The germline V gene has CDR1 MNHNS and CDR2 SASEGT. The V gene end was trimmed by 4 bases and the J gene end by 5 bases; junction bases not matched to a gene: 13. The CDR3 nucleotides read TGTGCCAGCAGTGGAAGGCACAGGGGGATCGGAGACGAGCAGTACTTC. Translation: CASSGRHRGIGDEQYF.

The J gene is TRBJ2-5, the V gene TRBV29-1; D is possibly TRBD1 (6 bases). Per the germline V gene, CDR1 is SQVTM and CDR2 is ANQGSEA. The CDR3 has 12 amino acids. V dropped 7 bases and J dropped 2 bases, with 11 bases sitting between them. The CDR3 reads CSAQGHQETQYF. CDR3 nucleotides: TGCAGCGCCCAGGGGCATCAAGAGACCCAGTACTTC.

This clonotype was observed a handful of times. V usage is TRBV20-1 and J usage is TRBJ2-7; D uncertain. V shed 3 bases and J shed 5 bases, with 5 bases lying between them. The germline V gene encodes CDR1 DFQATT and CDR2 SNEGSKA (reference sequence). The length of the CDR3 is 10 residues. Written as DNA, the CDR3 is TGCAGTGCTAGGAATCACGAGCAGTACTTC. Translation gives CSARNHEQYF.

In its sample, this clonotype was seen a few times. V gene TRBV12-3 or TRBV12-4 combines with J gene TRBJ2-6; possible D gene TRBD2, 5 bases. The CDR3 loop spans 15 amino acids. Trimming pared 3 bases from V and 4 bases from J, leaving 10 bases between. The DNA of the CDR3 is TGTGCCAGCAGTTTTGAGGGTCCCGGGGCCAACGTCCTGACTTTC. Amino acid sequence: CASSFEGPGANVLTF.

V and J are TRBV7-3 and TRBJ2-1, with 7 bases fitting TRBD1. CDR1 and CDR2 (germline): SGHTA, FQGTGA. The CDR3 runs to 16 residues. V gave up 1 base and J gave up 0 bases; unmatched junction bases: 3. The CDR3 DNA reads TGTGCCAGCAGCTTAAACCCAGGGGGCTCCTACAATGAGCAGTTCTTC. It specifies CASSLNPGGSYNEQFF.

V gene TRBV7-9 combines with J gene TRBJ1-1; possibly TRBD1 for D (5 bases). With 5 bases removed from V and 1 base from J, the gap between germline ends came to 14 bases. CDR1 is SEHNR and CDR2 is FQNEAQ in the germline V gene (reference sequence). The CDR3 consists of 15 residues. The CDR3 region is CASSPTGTANTEAFF. CDR3 sequence (DNA): TGTGCCAGCAGCCCGACCGGGACGGCGAACACTGAAGCTTTCTTT.

The CDR3 DNA follows: TGCAGTGCCCATCGGGACGGCTACAATGAGCAGTTCTTC. Translating it yields CSAHRDGYNEQFF. V and J are TRBV20-1 and TRBJ2-1; either TRBD1 or TRBD2 may supply D (5 bases each). The CDR3 loop spans 13 amino acids. Germline V CDR1 and CDR2: DFQATT, SNEGSKA (reference sequence). V was shortened by 6 bases and J by 3 bases, with 12 bases between the two germline ends.

This clonotype has just a few counts. The V call is TRBV20-1, the J call TRBJ2-5, with 8 nucleotides matching TRBD1. The V and J ends lost 6 bases and 10 bases, in that order; junction bases with no gene match: 7. Germline lookup yields CDR1 DFQATT and CDR2 SNEGSKA (reference sequence). CDR3 length: 11 residues. The CDR3 DNA sequence: TGCAGTGCCCCCGGACAGGGTCGCCAGTACTTC. Protein: CSAPGQGRQYF.